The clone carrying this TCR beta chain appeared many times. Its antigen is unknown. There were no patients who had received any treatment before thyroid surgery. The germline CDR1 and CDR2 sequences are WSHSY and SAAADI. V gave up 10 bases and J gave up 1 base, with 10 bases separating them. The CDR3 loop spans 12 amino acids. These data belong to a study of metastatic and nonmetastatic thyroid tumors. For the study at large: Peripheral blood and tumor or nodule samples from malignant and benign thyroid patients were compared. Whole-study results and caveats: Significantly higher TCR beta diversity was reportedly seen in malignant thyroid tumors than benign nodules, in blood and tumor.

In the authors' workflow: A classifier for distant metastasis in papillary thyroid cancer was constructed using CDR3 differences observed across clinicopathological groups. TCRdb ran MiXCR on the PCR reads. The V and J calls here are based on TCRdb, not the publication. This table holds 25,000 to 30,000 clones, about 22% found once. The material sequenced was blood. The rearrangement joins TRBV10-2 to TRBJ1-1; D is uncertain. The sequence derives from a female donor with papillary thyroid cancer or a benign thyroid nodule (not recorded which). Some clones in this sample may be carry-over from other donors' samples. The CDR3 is CATEGSNTEAFF. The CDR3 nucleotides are TGCGCCACCGAGGGCTCGAACACTGAAGCTTTCTTT.